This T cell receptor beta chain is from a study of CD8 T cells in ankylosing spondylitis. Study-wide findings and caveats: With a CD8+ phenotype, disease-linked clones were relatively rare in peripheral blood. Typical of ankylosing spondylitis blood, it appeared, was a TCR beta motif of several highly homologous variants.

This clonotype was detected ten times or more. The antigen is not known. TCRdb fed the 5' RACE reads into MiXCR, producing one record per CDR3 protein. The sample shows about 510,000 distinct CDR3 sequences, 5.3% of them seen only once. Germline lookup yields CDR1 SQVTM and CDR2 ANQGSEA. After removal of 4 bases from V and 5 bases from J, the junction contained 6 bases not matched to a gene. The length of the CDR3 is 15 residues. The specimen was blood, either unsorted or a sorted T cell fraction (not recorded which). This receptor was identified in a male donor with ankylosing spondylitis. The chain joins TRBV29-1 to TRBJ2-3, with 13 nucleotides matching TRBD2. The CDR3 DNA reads TGCAGCGTTGTCGGGACTAGCGGGGATTTAGATACGCAGTATTTT. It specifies CSVVGTSGDLDTQYF.